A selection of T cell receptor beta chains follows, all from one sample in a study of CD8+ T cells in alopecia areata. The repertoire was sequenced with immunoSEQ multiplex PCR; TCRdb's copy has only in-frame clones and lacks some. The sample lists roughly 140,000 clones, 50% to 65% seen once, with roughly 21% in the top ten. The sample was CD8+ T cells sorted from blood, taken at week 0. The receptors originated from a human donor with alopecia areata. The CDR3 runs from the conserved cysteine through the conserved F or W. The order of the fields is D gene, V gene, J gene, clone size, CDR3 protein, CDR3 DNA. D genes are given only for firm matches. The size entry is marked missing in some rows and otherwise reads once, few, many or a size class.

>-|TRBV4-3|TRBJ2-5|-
CASSPNLGRETQYF
TGCGCCAGCAGCCCGAATCTAGGGCGGGAGACCCAGTACTTC
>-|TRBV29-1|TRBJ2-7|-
CSVREGSYEQYF
TGCAGCGTTAGGGAAGGATCCTACGAGCAGTACTTC
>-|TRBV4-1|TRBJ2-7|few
CASSQDPGTSYEQYF
TGCGCCAGCAGCCAGGACCCGGGGACCTCCTACGAGCAGTACTTC
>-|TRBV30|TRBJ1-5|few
CAWSDTGNQPQHF
TGTGCCTGGAGCGACACGGGCAATCAGCCCCAGCATTTT
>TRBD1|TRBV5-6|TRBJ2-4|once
CASSPGTGGSNIQYF
TGTGCCAGCAGCCCGGGGACAGGGGGATCGAACATTCAGTACTTC
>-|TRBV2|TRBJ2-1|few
CASSEDFGTYNEQFF
TGTGCCAGCAGTGAAGATTTTGGGACCTACAATGAGCAGTTCTTC
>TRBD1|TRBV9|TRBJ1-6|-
CASSVEGQGSNSPLHF
TGTGCCAGCAGCGTAGAGGGACAGGGATCAAATTCACCCCTCCACTTT
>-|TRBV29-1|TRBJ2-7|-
CSARPGRSAYEQYF
TGCAGCGCTCGACCAGGGAGGTCTGCCTACGAGCAGTACTTC
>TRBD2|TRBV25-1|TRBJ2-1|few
CASSGSRVTSDFF
TGTGCCAGCAGTGGGTCCCGAGTGACTAGCGACTTCTTC
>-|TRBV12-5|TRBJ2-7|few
CASGLRGEQYF
TGTGCTAGTGGTTTGCGGGGCGAGCAGTACTTC
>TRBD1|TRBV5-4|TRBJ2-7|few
CASSLGQGAYEQYF
TGTGCCAGCAGCTTGGGACAGGGGGCCTACGAGCAGTACTTC
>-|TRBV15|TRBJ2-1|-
CATTAGLGYEQFF
TGTGCCACCACAGCAGGTTTGGGTTATGAGCAGTTCTTC
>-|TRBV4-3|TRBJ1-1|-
CASSQREGTEAFF
TGCGCCAGCAGCCAGAGAGAAGGCACTGAAGCTTTCTTT
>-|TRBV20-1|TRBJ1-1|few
CSARENTEAFF
TGCAGTGCTAGAGAGAACACTGAAGCTTTCTTT
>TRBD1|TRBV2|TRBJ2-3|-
CASSERRRQGTDTQYF
TGTGCCAGCAGTGAAAGAAGGCGACAGGGAACAGATACGCAGTATTTT
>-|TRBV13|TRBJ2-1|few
CASSLASNEQFF
TGTGCCAGCAGCTTAGCATCAAATGAGCAGTTCTTC
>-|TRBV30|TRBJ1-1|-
CAWAVVLGTEAFF
TGTGCCTGGGCCGTCGTTTTGGGCACTGAAGCTTTCTTT
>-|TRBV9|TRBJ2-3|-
CASSVASRADTQYF
TGTGCCAGCAGCGTGGCCAGCAGGGCAGATACGCAGTATTTT
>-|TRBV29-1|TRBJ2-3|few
CSAGGGGFPTDTQYF
TGCAGCGCTGGGGGCGGGGGCTTTCCCACAGATACGCAGTATTTT
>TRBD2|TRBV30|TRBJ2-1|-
CAWSIGGGVDEQFF
TGTGCCTGGAGTATTGGCGGGGGGGTTGATGAGCAGTTCTTC
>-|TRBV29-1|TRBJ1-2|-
CSVEWQEDGYTF
TGCAGCGTTGAGTGGCAGGAAGATGGCTACACCTTC
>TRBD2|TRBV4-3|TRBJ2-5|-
CASSQDRGVQETQYF
TGCGCCAGCAGCCAAGATCGGGGGGTCCAAGAGACCCAGTACTTC
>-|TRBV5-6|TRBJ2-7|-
CASSGGTYEQYF
TGTGCCAGCAGCGGGGGAACCTACGAGCAGTACTTC
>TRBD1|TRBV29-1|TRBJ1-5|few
CSVDTGENNQPQHF
TGCAGCGTTGATACAGGGGAGAACAATCAGCCCCAGCATTTT
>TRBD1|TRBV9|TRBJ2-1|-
CASSAIGQGAYNEQFF
TGTGCCAGCAGCGCCATCGGACAGGGGGCCTACAATGAGCAGTTCTTC
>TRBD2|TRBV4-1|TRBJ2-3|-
CASSQPLAGGPGTDTQYF
TGCGCCAGCAGCCAACCTCTAGCGGGGGGGCCGGGCACAGATACGCAGTATTTT
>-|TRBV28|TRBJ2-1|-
CASIPTGYPSDEQFF
TGTGCCAGCATTCCGACAGGATACCCCTCGGATGAGCAGTTCTTC
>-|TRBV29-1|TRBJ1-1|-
CSVQVNTEAFF
TGCAGCGTTCAGGTGAACACTGAAGCTTTCTTT
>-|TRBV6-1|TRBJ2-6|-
CANSGVGANVLTF
TGTGCCAACTCAGGGGTTGGGGCCAACGTCCTGACTTTC
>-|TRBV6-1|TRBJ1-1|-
CASSESGGNTEAFF
TGTGCCAGCAGTGAAAGCGGCGGAAACACTGAAGCTTTCTTT
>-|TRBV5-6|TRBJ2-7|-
CASSGGGEQYF
TGTGCCAGCAGCGGGGGAGGTGAGCAGTACTTC
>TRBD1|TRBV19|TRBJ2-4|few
CASSISGFAGQEYAF
TGTGCCAGTAGTATTTCAGGCTTCGCGGGACAGGAATACGCATTC
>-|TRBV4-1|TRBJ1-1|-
CASSQDNLAREAFF
TGCGCCAGCAGCCAAGATAATTTAGCACGTGAAGCTTTCTTT
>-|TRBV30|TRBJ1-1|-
CAWSPWNTEAFF
TGTGCCTGGAGTCCCTGGAACACTGAAGCTTTCTTT
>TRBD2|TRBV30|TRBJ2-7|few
CAWSERGGPYEQYF
TGTGCCTGGAGTGAGCGGGGGGGCCCCTACGAGCAGTACTTC
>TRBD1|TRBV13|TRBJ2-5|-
CASSSTGTGKETQYF
TGTGCCAGCAGCTCCACCGGGACAGGGAAAGAGACCCAGTACTTC
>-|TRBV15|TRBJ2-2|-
CATSRDPTKWPGELFF
TGTGCCACCAGCAGAGATCCTACGAAATGGCCCGGGGAGCTGTTTTTT
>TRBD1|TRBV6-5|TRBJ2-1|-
CASSDGAGGYNEQFF
TGTGCCAGCAGCGACGGGGCAGGGGGTTACAATGAGCAGTTCTTC
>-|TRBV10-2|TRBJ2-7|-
CASSEGAGQYF
TGCGCCAGCAGCGAGGGAGCGGGGCAGTACTTC
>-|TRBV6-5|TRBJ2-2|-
CASSYSQKVSGELFF
TGTGCCAGCAGTTACTCCCAAAAGGTGTCCGGGGAGCTGTTTTTT
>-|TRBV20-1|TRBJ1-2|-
CSAADIFGYTF
TGCAGTGCCGCGGACATTTTTGGCTACACCTTC
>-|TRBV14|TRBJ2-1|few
CASSQGKGGFVDEQFF
TGTGCCAGCAGCCAAGGGAAGGGGGGGTTCGTGGATGAGCAGTTCTTC
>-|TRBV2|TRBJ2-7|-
CASSPLLSVYEQYF
TGTGCCAGCAGTCCTCTCCTGTCAGTTTACGAGCAGTACTTC
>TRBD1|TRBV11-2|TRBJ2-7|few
CASSLASRDSAYEQYF
TGTGCCAGCAGCTTAGCGTCCCGGGACAGCGCCTACGAGCAGTACTTC
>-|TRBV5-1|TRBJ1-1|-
CASSEAGRGAFF
TGCGCCAGCAGCGAGGCGGGGCGTGGGGCTTTCTTT
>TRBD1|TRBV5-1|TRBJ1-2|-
CASLGQGGEANYGYTF
TGCGCCAGCCTCGGACAGGGAGGAGAAGCTAACTATGGCTACACCTTC
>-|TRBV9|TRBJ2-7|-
CASSAGTQAYEQYF
TGTGCCAGCAGCGCCGGGACCCAAGCCTACGAGCAGTACTTC